The next 2 T cell receptor beta chains were all read from a single sample in a study of shared clonotypes between healthy human individuals. Using immunoSEQ multiplex PCR, the repertoire was profiled, and TCRdb retains in-frame clones only, with some absent. The data show around 510,000 clones, around three quarters seen once. The sample comprised PBMCs. The receptor source for this set is a woman aged 40 to 50 in good health. Some clones in this sample may be carry-over from other donors' samples.

V is TRBV7-2 and J is TRBJ1-1; 9 bases fit TRBD1. This CDR3 has 15 residues. The ends lost 1 base at V and 4 bases at J; junction bases unmatched: 4. Germline V gene data show CDR1 as SGHTA and CDR2 as FQGNSA. The CDR3 loop reads CASSLGGTGITEAFF. The DNA for the CDR3 is TGTGCCAGCAGCTTAGGCGGGACAGGGATCACTGAAGCTTTCTTT.

V is TRBV28 and J is TRBJ1-2; D gene uncertain. The ends were cut back, 11 bases at V and 6 bases at J, with 13 bases in the middle. In germline, CDR1 is MDHEN, CDR2 SYDVKM. This CDR3 comprises 11 residues. The CDR3 nucleotides read TGTGCCTGCTTCTCCGGGGATGGCTACACCTTC. This gives the protein CACFSGDGYTF.